The table lists the clone carrying this T cell receptor beta chain with a few counts. Its antigen is not identified. The entry originates in a study of cytomegalovirus exposure and HLA in healthy donors. Study information: Per a later analysis, the roughly 700 first-cohort and about 120 validation repertoires shared one platform. Study-level points and caveats: High specificity and sensitivity for cytomegalovirus status were reported for the classifier.

Assay used: immunoSEQ multiplex PCR; TCRdb lists only in-frame clones, some missing. The profile shows 150,000 to 200,000 clones, about 85% of them singletons. The germline V gene encodes CDR1 MNHNS and CDR2 SASEGT. Trimming stripped 7 bases from V and 0 bases from J, with 10 bases between. The CDR3 is made up of 15 amino acids. The donors were members of the approximately 120-subject validation cohort (separate from the roughly 700-subject first cohort). The V and J genes are TRBV6-1 and TRBJ2-6; tentatively, D is TRBD1 (6 bases). The sequencing input was PBMCs. The source of this sequence is a man younger than 30 in good health and CMV-seropositive. The CDR3 sequence: CASIRDNSGANVLTF. As DNA, the CDR3 is TGTGCCAGCATAAGGGACAACTCTGGGGCCAACGTCCTGACTTTC.